Shown below are 27 T cell receptor beta chains from a single sample sequenced in a study of cytotoxic CD8 clonotypes in ibrutinib-treated CLL. Data came from immunoSEQ multiplex PCR; TCRdb stores just in-frame clones and leaves some out. There are some 130,000 clones in the sample; roughly three quarters occur only once, and around 5% lies in the top ten. This specimen was PBMCs, taken after 24 months of ibrutinib treatment. These receptors all stem from a human donor with chronic lymphocytic leukemia.

The chain carries TRBV13 and TRBJ1-3, with D possibly matching TRBD1 (5 bases). Trimming cost V 5 bases and J 2 bases, with 7 bases left between them. CDR3 length equals 13 residues. Looked up from germline, CDR1 is PRHDT and CDR2 is FYEKMQ (reference sequence). The CDR3 reads CASSKGAGNTIYF. For the CDR3, the DNA is TGTGCCAGCAGCAAAGGGGCTGGAAACACCATATATTTT.

This clone is judged medium-sized. This chain uses TRBV5-1 with TRBJ1-3; 7 bases agree with TRBD1. This CDR3 is 15 amino acids long. Germline trimming cut 0 bases from V and 4 bases from J; bases unmatched to any gene: 4. The germline gives CDR1 SGHRS, CDR2 YFSETQ. As DNA, the CDR3 is TGCGCCAGCAGCTTGGTGGGACAGCCCGGAAACACCATATATTTT. As protein: CASSLVGQPGNTIYF.

About this clone itself: Other DNA sequences of this sample code for an identical CDR3. CDR3 sequence (DNA): TGTGCCAGCAGCTTGGGGGGGACAGATACGCAGTATTTT. This sequence encodes CASSLGGTDTQYF. The rearrangement joins TRBV7-3 to TRBJ2-3; the match to TRBD2 covers 7 bases. The V and J ends lost 3 bases and 3 bases, in that order; junction bases with no gene match: 0. This CDR3 region has 13 residues. Germline V gene data show CDR1 as SGHTA and CDR2 as FQGTGA.

The gene calls are TRBV18 and TRBJ2-5, with 9 bases aligning to TRBD1. This CDR3 is built from 16 residues. V gave up 5 bases and J gave up 5 bases; unmatched junction bases: 12. Per the germline V gene, CDR1 is KGHSH and CDR2 is LQKENI. The CDR3: CASSSRSTGGKETQYF. The CDR3 DNA is TGTGCCAGCTCATCCCGGTCGACAGGGGGGAAGGAGACCCAGTACTTC.

This clone was detected only a few times. The chain joins TRBV5-1 to TRBJ2-2, with 9 positions matching TRBD2. The germline gives CDR1 SGHRS, CDR2 YFSETQ. This CDR3 spans 16 amino acids. The trim removed 2 bases at V and 1 base at J, leaving 3 bases unmatched. The CDR3 DNA sequence: TGCGCCAGCAGCTTAAAGACTAGCGGGAACACCGGGGAGCTGTTTTTT. Its protein is CASSLKTSGNTGELFF.

The J gene is TRBJ2-1, the V gene TRBV28, with 11 bases aligning to TRBD1. The trim removed 6 bases at V and 6 bases at J, leaving 7 bases unmatched. The CDR3 contains 15 residues. The germline V gene has CDR1 MDHEN and CDR2 SYDVKM. This chain's CDR3 is CASSRGQGGFNEQFF. The CDR3 DNA reads as TGTGCCAGCAGCCGGGGACAGGGGGGTTTCAATGAGCAGTTCTTC.

This chain connects TRBV5-6 to TRBJ1-3; D remains unclear. Germline V gene lookup returns CDR1 SGHDT and CDR2 YYEEEE. The CDR3 consists of 14 residues. Trimming removed 2 bases at V and 0 bases at J, with 6 bases between. CDR3 nucleotides: TGTGCCAGCAGCTTCCCCAGCTCTGGAAACACCATATATTTT. It translates to CASSFPSSGNTIYF.

The chain is built from TRBV6-5 and TRBJ1-3; 8 nucleotides line up with TRBD1. J gave up 2 bases and V 7 bases, and 4 bases lay outside the gene matches. Germline assignment: CDR1 MNHEY and CDR2 SVGAGI. There are 14 residues in the CDR3. CDR3 sequence: CASIPTGAGNTIYF. CDR3 nucleotide sequence: TGTGCCAGCATCCCGACAGGGGCTGGAAACACCATATATTTT.

This clone has a handful of counts. The rearrangement links TRBV19 to TRBJ2-1, with D uncertain. In germline, CDR1 is LNHDA, CDR2 SQIVND (reference sequence). V was clipped by 9 bases and J by 9 bases, with 12 bases between them. The CDR3 consists of 11 residues. The CDR3 nucleotides are TGTGCCAGCCGGACCGGTAGTGAGCAGTTCTTC. Amino acid sequence: CASRTGSEQFF.

The V gene is TRBV9, the J gene TRBJ2-1, with D uncertain. Germline CDR1 SGDLS, CDR2 YYNGEE. Trimming removed 7 bases from V and 5 bases from J, with 13 bases in between. The CDR3 extends over 13 amino acids. CDR3: CASLGVLDNEQFF. CDR3 sequence (DNA): TGTGCCAGCCTGGGCGTGCTGGACAATGAGCAGTTCTTC.

The genes are TRBV7-3 and TRBJ2-7; a possible D gene is TRBD2 (5 bases). The CDR3 sequence is 13 residues long. The germline V gene has CDR1 SGHTA and CDR2 FQGTGA. The V end was cut by 5 bases, the J end by 3 bases, with 11 bases between. CDR3 in amino acids: CASSPTRDYEQYF. CDR3 bases: TGTGCCAGCAGCCCTACCCGGGACTACGAGCAGTACTTC.

Only one count was recorded for this clone. The gene calls are TRBV6-6 and TRBJ1-4, with D perhaps matching TRBD1 (6 bases). Trimming removed 5 bases from V and 8 bases from J, with 15 bases in between. The CDR3 consists of 14 residues. CDR1 and CDR2 (germline): MNHNY, SVGAGI (reference sequence). The CDR3 region has the DNA TGTGCCAGCAGTACGGGGGGCCAGGGGGAAAAACTGTTTTTT. Its translation is CASSTGGQGEKLFF.

The rearrangement joins TRBV9 to TRBJ2-1, with TRBD2 matching 10 bases. Germline-derived CDR1 and CDR2 are SGDLS and YYNGEE. The V segment lost 3 bases and the J segment 7 bases; nucleotides outside the gene matches: 7. CDR3 size: 15 residues. CDR3 nucleotide sequence: TGTGCCAGCAGCGGGCTAGCGGGAGTGGGGAATGAGCAGTTCTTC. Amino acid sequence: CASSGLAGVGNEQFF.

The chain joins TRBV10-3 to TRBJ2-3; TRBD2 agrees at 7 bases. Per the germline V gene, CDR1 is ENHRY and CDR2 is SYGVKD. Trimming at V came to 0 bases and at J to 1 base, leaving 4 bases not matched to a gene. The CDR3 has 16 residues. The CDR3 nucleotides read TGTGCCATCAGTGAGTCGACTCTAGCGGGCACAGATACGCAGTATTTT. It codes for CAISESTLAGTDTQYF.

The chain is built from TRBV6-5 and TRBJ1-1; the D is unclear. This CDR3 has 15 residues. The V end lost 4 bases, the J end lost 1 base, and 13 bases lay between the germline ends. Germline CDR1 is MNHEY and CDR2 is SVGAGI. CDR3 DNA: TGTGCCAGCAGTTGGGTAAGGGAAGGGAACACTGAAGCTTTCTTT. Its protein product is CASSWVREGNTEAFF.

V gene TRBV11-2 combines with J gene TRBJ1-4; possibly TRBD1 for D (6 bases). Looked up from germline, CDR1 is SGHAT and CDR2 is FQNNGV. The CDR3 length is 16 residues. The V and J ends lost 0 bases and 8 bases respectively, with 16 bases between them. CDR3 protein: CASSLDGGGSGEKLFF. The CDR3 DNA is TGTGCCAGCAGCTTAGATGGAGGGGGATCGGGCGAAAAACTGTTTTTT.

The rearrangement links TRBV7-9 to TRBJ1-2; 7 bases align to TRBD1. The CDR3 is 14 amino acids. V was clipped by 3 bases and J by 8 bases; unmatched bases: 9. CDR1 is SEHNR and CDR2 is FQNEAQ in the germline V gene (reference sequence). CDR3 coding DNA: TGTGCCAGCAGCTTGGGCCAGGGGGATAGAGGCTACACCTTC. Translation: CASSLGQGDRGYTF.

The chain joins TRBV11-2 to TRBJ2-7; 11 bases are shared with TRBD1. The junction had 4 bases not matched to a gene; V was cut back by 5 bases and J by 4 bases. The V gene's germline CDR1 is SGHAT and CDR2 FQNNGV. The CDR3 runs 14 residues. CDR3 sequence (DNA): TGTGCCAGCAGCCACGGACAGGGGGCTTACGAGCAGTACTTC. Its translation is CASSHGQGAYEQYF.

The chain uses TRBV18 and TRBJ2-4, with D perhaps matching TRBD1 or TRBD2 (6 bases each). The germline CDR1 and CDR2 sequences are KGHSH and LQKENI. The CDR3 spans 16 residues. Trimming cost V 3 bases and J 3 bases, with 15 bases left between them. CDR3 sequence: CASSPWRDIGKNIQYF. The CDR3 region has the DNA TGTGCCAGCTCACCTTGGCGGGACATAGGCAAAAACATTCAGTACTTC. Looking up the rest from reference TRBV18 and TRBJ2-4 gives the full variable domain: NAGVMQNPRHLVRRRGQEARLRCSPMKGHSHVYWYRQLPEEGLKFMVYLQKENIIDESGMPKERFSAEFPKEGPSILRIQQVVRGDSAAYFCASSPWRDIGKNIQYFGAGTRLSVL.

The chain links TRBV15 to TRBJ1-2, with D perhaps matching TRBD1 (5 bases). Germline-derived CDR1 and CDR2 are LNHNV and YYDKDF (reference sequence). The CDR3 is made up of 16 amino acids. V was clipped by 0 bases and J by 6 bases, with 17 bases between them. The CDR3 region is CATSRDLGGWENGYTF. The CDR3 DNA reads as TGTGCCACCAGCAGAGATCTCGGGGGGTGGGAGAATGGCTACACCTTC.

The J gene is TRBJ1-5, the V gene TRBV7-2, with 7 positions matching TRBD1. There are 14 residues in the CDR3. Germline V CDR1 and CDR2: SGHTA, FQGNSA. Trimming removed 5 bases from V and 5 bases from J; junction bases left unmatched: 6. CDR3 sequence: CASSPPGTDQPQHF. The CDR3 DNA reads TGTGCCAGCAGCCCCCCCGGGACAGATCAGCCCCAGCATTTT.

This clone was seen more than once but under ten times. This chain uses TRBV29-1 with TRBJ1-2; maybe TRBD1 (6 bases). The ends were cut back, 7 bases at V and 8 bases at J, with 17 bases in the middle. The CDR3 runs to 12 residues. Germline V gene sequence: CDR1 SQVTM, CDR2 ANQGSEA. This CDR3 reads CSAQGGGGGYTF. The CDR3 DNA sequence: TGCAGCGCCCAAGGGGGTGGAGGCGGCTACACCTTC.

This clone was counted once. The chain combines TRBV30 with TRBJ1-5, with 11 bases matching TRBD1. Germline V gene data show CDR1 as GTSNPN and CDR2 as SVGIG (reference sequence). This CDR3 has 14 residues. V lost 5 bases, J lost 0 bases, and 0 bases stayed unmatched. The CDR3 DNA reads as TGTGCCTGGGGGACAGGGGGTAGCAATCAGCCCCAGCATTTT. Its protein is CAWGTGGSNQPQHF.

This clone appeared a few times. The gene calls are TRBV28 and TRBJ2-3, with D possibly being TRBD1 or TRBD2 (5 bases each). Per the germline V gene, CDR1 is MDHEN and CDR2 is SYDVKM. The CDR3 length is 15 residues. Trimming left V 5 bases short and J 1 base short, with 13 bases between. The DNA of the CDR3 is TGTGCCAGCAGTATCCGAGGGGCGGGCACAGATACGCAGTATTTT. Its translation: CASSIRGAGTDTQYF.

V and J are TRBV19 and TRBJ1-1; TRBD1 is a possible D gene (6 bases). The CDR3 has 14 residues. V was pared by 1 base and J by 7 bases, with 13 bases between. Germline values: CDR1 LNHDA, CDR2 SQIVND (reference sequence). This CDR3 reads CASSIGIRGGEAFF. Here the CDR3 DNA reads TGTGCCAGTAGTATAGGCATTCGAGGGGGTGAAGCTTTCTTT.

The chain recombines TRBV15 with TRBJ2-7; 8 bases fit TRBD2. Trimming removed 8 bases from V and 7 bases from J; junction bases left unmatched: 10. CDR3 length: 13 residues. Germline CDR1 LNHNV, CDR2 YYDKDF (reference sequence). The CDR3 sequence: CATGRGTGGEQYF. The CDR3 DNA sequence: TGTGCCACCGGGCGGGGAACGGGAGGGGAGCAGTACTTC.

The chain is built from TRBV5-6 and TRBJ2-5, with D unresolved. The CDR3 covers 11 residues. The V end was cut by 2 bases, the J end by 5 bases, with 4 bases between. Germline CDR1 and CDR2: SGHDT and YYEEEE. The CDR3, as DNA: TGTGCCAGCAGCTTCATGGAGACCCAGTACTTC. Encoded protein: CASSFMETQYF.